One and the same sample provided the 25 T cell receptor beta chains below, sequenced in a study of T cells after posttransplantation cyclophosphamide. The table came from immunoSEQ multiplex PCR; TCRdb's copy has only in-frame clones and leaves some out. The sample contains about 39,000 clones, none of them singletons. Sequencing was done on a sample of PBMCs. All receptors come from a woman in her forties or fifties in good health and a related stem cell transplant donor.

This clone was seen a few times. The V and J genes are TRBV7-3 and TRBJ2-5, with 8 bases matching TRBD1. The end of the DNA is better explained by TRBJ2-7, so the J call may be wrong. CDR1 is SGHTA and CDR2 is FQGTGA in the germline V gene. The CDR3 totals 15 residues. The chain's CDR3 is CASSLAGQAGNEQYF. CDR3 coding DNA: TGTGCCAGCAGCTTAGCGGGACAGGCGGGTAACGAGCAGTACTTC.

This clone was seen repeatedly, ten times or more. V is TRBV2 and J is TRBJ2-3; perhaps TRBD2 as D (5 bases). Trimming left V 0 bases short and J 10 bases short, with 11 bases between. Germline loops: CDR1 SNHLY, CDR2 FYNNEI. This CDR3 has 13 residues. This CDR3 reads CASSEAGAGAQYF. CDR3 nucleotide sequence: TGTGCCAGCAGTGAAGCGGGAGCCGGGGCGCAGTATTTT.

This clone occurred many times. The CDR3 DNA reads as TGTGCCTGGAGTGCGACAGGGCTTCGCACAGATACGCAGTATTTT. It specifies CAWSATGLRTDTQYF. The rearrangement uses TRBV30 and TRBJ2-3; 7 bases line up with TRBD1. CDR3 length: 15 amino acids. Germline CDR1 is GTSNPN and CDR2 is SVGIG (reference sequence). With 1 base clipped from V and 1 base from J, the junction kept 5 bases outside the gene matches.

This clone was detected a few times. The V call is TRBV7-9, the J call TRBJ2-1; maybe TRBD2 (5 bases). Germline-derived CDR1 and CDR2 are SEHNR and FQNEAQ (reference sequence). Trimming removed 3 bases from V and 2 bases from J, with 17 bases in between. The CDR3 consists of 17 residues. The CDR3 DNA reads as TGTGCCAGCAGCTTGGTGCTATCTAGCTTGGCCTACAATGAGCAGTTCTTC. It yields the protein CASSLVLSSLAYNEQFF.

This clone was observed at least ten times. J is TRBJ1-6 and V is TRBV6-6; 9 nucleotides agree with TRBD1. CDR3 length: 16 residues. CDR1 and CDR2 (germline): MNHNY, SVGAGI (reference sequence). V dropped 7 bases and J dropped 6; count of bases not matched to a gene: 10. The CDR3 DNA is TGTGCCAGCAATAACATACAGGGGGCGCGTAATTCACCCCTCCACTTT. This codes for CASNNIQGARNSPLHF.

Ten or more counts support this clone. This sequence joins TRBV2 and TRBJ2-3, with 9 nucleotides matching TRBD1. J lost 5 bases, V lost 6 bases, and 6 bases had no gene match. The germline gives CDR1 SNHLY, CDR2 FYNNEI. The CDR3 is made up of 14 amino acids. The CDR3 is CASRPGQGGDTQYF. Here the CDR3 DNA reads TGTGCCAGCAGGCCGGGACAGGGAGGAGATACGCAGTATTTT. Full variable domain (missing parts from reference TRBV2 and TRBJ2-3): EPEVTQTPSHQVTQMGQEVILRCVPISNHLYFYWYRQILGQKVEFLVSFYNNEISEKSEIFDDQFSVERPDGSNFTLKIRSTKLEDSAMYFCASRPGQGGDTQYFGPGTRLTVL.

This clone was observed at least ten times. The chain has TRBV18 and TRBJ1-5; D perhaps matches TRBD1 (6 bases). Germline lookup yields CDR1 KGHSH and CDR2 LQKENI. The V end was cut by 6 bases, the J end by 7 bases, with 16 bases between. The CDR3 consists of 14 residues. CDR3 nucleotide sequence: TGTGCCAGCTCCCTCGGACAGTCGGGGCAGCCCCAGCATTTT. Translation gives CASSLGQSGQPQHF. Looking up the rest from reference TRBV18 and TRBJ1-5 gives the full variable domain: NAGVMQNPRHLVRRRGQEARLRCSPMKGHSHVYWYRQLPEEGLKFMVYLQKENIIDESGMPKERFSAEFPKEGPSILRIQQVVRGDSAAYFCASSLGQSGQPQHFGDGTRLSIL.

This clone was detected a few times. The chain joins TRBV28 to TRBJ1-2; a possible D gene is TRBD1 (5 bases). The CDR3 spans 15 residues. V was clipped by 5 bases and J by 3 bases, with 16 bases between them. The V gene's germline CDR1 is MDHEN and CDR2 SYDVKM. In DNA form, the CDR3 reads TGTGCCAGCAGTACGCCTCATGGGGGGGACTATGGCTACACCTTC. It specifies CASSTPHGGDYGYTF.

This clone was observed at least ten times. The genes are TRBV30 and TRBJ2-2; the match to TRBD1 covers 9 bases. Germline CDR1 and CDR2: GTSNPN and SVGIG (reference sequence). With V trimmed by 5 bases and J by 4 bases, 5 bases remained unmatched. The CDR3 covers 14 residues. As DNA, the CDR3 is TGTGCCTGGGCATGGACAGGGGCCACCGGGGAGCTGTTTTTT. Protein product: CAWAWTGATGELFF.

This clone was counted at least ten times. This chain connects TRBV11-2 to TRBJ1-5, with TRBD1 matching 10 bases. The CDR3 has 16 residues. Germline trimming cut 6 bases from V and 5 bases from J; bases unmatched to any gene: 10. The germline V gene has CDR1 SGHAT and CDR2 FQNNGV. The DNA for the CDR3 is TGTGCCAGCAGTGCTCAATCCGGGACAGGGGATCAGCCCCAGCATTTT. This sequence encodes CASSAQSGTGDQPQHF.

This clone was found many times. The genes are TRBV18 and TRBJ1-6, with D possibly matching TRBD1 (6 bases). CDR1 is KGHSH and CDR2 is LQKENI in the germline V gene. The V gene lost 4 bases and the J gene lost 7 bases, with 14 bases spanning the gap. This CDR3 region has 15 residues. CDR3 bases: TGTGCCAGCTCACTCAGTGGGGGCGCCAATTCACCCCTCCACTTT. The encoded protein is CASSLSGGANSPLHF.

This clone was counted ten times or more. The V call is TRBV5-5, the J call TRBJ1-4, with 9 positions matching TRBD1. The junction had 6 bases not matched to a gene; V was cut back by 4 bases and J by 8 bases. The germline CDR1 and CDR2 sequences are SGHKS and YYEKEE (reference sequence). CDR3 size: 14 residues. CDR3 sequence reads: CASSLGQGKEKLFF. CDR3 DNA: TGTGCCAGCAGCCTGGGACAGGGAAAGGAAAAACTGTTTTTT. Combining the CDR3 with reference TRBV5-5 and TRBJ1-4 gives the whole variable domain DAGVTQSPTHLIKTRGQQVTLRCSPISGHKSVSWYQQVLGQGPQFIFQYYEKEERGRGNFPDRFSARQFPNYSSELNVNALLLGDSALYLCASSLGQGKEKLFFGSGTQLSVL.

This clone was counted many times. CDR3 loop: CASSPGPGTGGNSPLHF. The CDR3 nucleotides read TGTGCCAGCAGCCCCGGCCCCGGGACAGGGGGCAACTCACCCCTCCACTTT. The gene calls are TRBV11-3 and TRBJ1-6; TRBD1 agrees at 12 bases. The V gene end was trimmed by 5 bases and the J gene end by 10 bases; junction bases not matched to a gene: 12. CDR1 and CDR2 (germline): SGHNT, YENEEA. This CDR3 contains 17 residues.

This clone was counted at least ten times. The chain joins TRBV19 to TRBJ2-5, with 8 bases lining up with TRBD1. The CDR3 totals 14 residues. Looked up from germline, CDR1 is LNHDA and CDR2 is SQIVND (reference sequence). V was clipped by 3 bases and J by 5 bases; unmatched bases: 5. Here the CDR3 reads CASSMRGQAETQYF. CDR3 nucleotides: TGTGCCAGTAGTATGAGGGGACAGGCGGAGACCCAGTACTTC.

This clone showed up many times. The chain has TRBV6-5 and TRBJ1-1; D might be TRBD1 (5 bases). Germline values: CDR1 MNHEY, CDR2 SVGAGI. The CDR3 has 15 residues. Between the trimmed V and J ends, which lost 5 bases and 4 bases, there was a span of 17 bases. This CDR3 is CASSPGGTRATEAFF. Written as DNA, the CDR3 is TGTGCCAGCAGTCCCGGGGGGACTCGCGCCACTGAAGCTTTCTTT.

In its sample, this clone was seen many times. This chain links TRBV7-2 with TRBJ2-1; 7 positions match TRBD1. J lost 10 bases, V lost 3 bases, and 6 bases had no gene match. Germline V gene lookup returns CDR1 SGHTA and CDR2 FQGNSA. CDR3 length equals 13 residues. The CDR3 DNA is TGTGCCAGCAGCTTTACGGGACAGCGGGAGCAGTTCTTC. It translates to CASSFTGQREQFF.

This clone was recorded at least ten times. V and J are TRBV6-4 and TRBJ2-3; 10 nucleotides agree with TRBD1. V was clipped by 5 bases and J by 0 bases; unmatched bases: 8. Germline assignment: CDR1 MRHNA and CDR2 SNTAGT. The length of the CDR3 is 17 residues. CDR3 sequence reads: CASSRTGGSVSTDTQYF. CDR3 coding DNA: TGTGCCAGCAGTCGGACAGGGGGATCGGTAAGCACAGATACGCAGTATTTT.

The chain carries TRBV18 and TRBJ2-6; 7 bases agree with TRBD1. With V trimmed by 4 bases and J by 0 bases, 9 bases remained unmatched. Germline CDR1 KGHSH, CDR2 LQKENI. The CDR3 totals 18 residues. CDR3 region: CASSHRGTVDSGANVLTF. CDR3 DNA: TGTGCCAGCTCACACCGAGGGACAGTTGACTCTGGGGCCAACGTCCTGACTTTC.

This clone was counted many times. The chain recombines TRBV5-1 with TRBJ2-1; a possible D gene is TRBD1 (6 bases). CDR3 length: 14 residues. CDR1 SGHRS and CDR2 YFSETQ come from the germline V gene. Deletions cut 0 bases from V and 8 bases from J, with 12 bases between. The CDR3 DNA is TGCGCCAGCAGCTTGGGGGGGCCCGAAGATGAGCAGTTCTTC. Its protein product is CASSLGGPEDEQFF.

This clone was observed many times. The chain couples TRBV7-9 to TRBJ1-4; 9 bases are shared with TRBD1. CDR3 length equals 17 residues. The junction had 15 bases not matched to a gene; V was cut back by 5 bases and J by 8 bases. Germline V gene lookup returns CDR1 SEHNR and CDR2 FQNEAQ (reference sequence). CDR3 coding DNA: TGTGCCAGCAGCCCCTGGACAGGGGAAGTAACCTCCGAAAAACTGTTTTTT. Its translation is CASSPWTGEVTSEKLFF.

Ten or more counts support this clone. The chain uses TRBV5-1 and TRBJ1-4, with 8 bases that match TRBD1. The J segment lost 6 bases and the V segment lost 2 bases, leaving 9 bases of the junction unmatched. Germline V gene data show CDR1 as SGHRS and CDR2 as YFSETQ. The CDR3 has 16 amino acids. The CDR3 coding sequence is TGCGCCAGCAGCTTAGCCACCGGGACAGGAGATGAAAAACTGTTTTTT. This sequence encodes CASSLATGTGDEKLFF.

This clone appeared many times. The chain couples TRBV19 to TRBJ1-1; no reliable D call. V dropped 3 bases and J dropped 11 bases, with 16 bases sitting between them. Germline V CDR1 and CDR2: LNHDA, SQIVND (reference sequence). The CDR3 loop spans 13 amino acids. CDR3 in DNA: TGTGCCAGTAGTATCTTCCAGGCGACTAAGGCTTTCTTT. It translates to CASSIFQATKAFF.

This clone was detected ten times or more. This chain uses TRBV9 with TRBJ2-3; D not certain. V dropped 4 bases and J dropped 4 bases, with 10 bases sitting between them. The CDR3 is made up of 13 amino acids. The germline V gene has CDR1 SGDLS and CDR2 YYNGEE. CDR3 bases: TGTGCCAGCAGCCCATCGAGTCCAGATACGCAGTATTTT. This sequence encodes CASSPSSPDTQYF.

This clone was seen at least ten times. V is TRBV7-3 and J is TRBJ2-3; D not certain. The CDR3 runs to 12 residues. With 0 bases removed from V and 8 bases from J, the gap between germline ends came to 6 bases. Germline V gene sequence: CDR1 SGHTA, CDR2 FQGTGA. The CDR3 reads CASSLTGGTQYF. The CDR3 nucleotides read TGTGCCAGCAGCTTAACCGGTGGTACGCAGTATTTT.

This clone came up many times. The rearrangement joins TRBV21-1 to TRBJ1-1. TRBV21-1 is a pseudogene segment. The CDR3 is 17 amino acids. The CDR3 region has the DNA TGTGCCAGCAGCAAACTCCCTTTCGGGAGGGGGGGAACTGAAGCTTTCTTT. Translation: CASSKLPFGRGGTEAFF.